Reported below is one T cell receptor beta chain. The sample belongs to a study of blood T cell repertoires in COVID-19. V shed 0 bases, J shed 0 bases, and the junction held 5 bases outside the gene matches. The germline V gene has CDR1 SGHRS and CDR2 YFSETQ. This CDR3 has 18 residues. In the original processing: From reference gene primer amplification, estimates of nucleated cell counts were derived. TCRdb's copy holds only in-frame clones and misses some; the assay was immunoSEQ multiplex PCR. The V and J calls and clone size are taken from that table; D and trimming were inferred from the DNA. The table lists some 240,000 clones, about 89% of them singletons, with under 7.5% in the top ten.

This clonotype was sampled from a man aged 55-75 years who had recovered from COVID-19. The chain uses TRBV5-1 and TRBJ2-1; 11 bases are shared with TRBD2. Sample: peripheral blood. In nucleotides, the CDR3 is TGCGCCAGCAGCTTGGTTCTAGCGGGGGGCCTCTCCTACAATGAGCAGTTCTTC. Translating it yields CASSLVLAGGLSYNEQFF.